This passage covers 21 T cell receptor beta chains from one sample sequenced in a study of CD8 T cells in Susac syndrome. Random hexamers were used to reverse transcribe an amount of roughly 0.45 to 1 ug RNA. TCRdb recomputed calls from the immunoSEQ multiplex PCR reads with MiXCR, one row per CDR3 protein. The sample consists of about 150,000 distinct CDR3 sequences, approximately 95% of them appearing once. The sample comprised CD8+ T cells from PBMCs. The receptors come from a human donor with Susac syndrome.

The chain couples TRBV20-1 to TRBJ1-5; no reliable D call. Germline V lookup: CDR1 DFQATT, CDR2 SNEGSKA (reference sequence). The CDR3 runs to 15 residues. The CDR3 region has the DNA TGCAGCGCAAATCCTCCAGGTGTTGGTGATCAGCCCCAGCATTTT. This codes for CSANPPGVGDQPQHF.

The CDR3 is CSASTGNTGELFF. DNA of the CDR3: TGCAGTGCTTCTACAGGGAACACCGGGGAGCTGTTTTTT. The chain combines TRBV20-1 with TRBJ2-2; possibly TRBD1 for D (5 bases). In germline, CDR1 is DFQATT, CDR2 SNEGSKA (reference sequence). The ends were cut back, 5 bases at V and 1 base at J, with 8 bases in the middle. The CDR3 loop spans 13 amino acids.

This clonotype was observed a single time. V is TRBV6-2 or TRBV6-3 and J is TRBJ2-2; D not resolved. V was cut by 7 bases and J by 6 bases, with 6 bases left in between. Germline CDR1 MNHEY, CDR2 SVGEGT. CDR3 length: 11 residues. The CDR3 here is CASIFAGELFF. The CDR3, as DNA: TGTGCCAGCATCTTCGCCGGGGAGCTGTTTTTT.

The chain joins TRBV20-1 to TRBJ2-3; D might be TRBD1 or TRBD2, each matching 5 bases. The CDR3 contains 14 residues. The germline gives CDR1 DFQATT, CDR2 SNEGSKA (reference sequence). V lost 4 bases and J 1 base, leaving 12 bases between the germline ends. The CDR3 DNA reads as TGCAGTGCTACTGCTAGGGGAGGCACAGATACGCAGTATTTT. Encoded protein: CSATARGGTDTQYF.

This chain links TRBV3-1 with TRBJ2-7; a possible D gene is TRBD2 (6 bases). Germline lookup yields CDR1 LGHDT and CDR2 YNNKEL (reference sequence). V gave up 0 bases and J gave up 0 bases, with 12 bases separating them. CDR3 length: 16 residues. CDR3 nucleotide sequence: TGTGCCAGCAGCCAAGATGGCATCGGGAGCTCCTACGAGCAGTACTTC. Amino acid sequence: CASSQDGIGSSYEQYF.

This chain joins TRBV27 and TRBJ1-3; TRBD1 aligns across 7 bases. The CDR3 runs to 14 residues. V lost 5 bases to trimming and J lost 4 bases; unmatched junction nucleotides: 5. Germline CDR1 and CDR2: MNHEY and SMNVEV (reference sequence). CDR3 in DNA: TGTGCCAGCAGTGGAGGGGGCGCCGGAAACACCATATATTTT. It codes for CASSGGGAGNTIYF.

The genes are TRBV18 and TRBJ2-5, with D uncertain. Trimming took off 3 bases at V and 4 bases at J, with 9 bases between the two ends. This CDR3 region has 13 residues. Germline V gene data show CDR1 as KGHSH and CDR2 as LQKENI. CDR3: CASSPASGETQYF. The CDR3 region has the DNA TGTGCCAGCTCACCGGCGTCCGGAGAGACCCAGTACTTC.

The genes are TRBV19 and TRBJ2-1; weak D call: TRBD1 (6 bases). Trimming removed 3 bases at V and 7 bases at J, with 10 bases between. CDR1 and CDR2 (germline): LNHDA, SQIVND (reference sequence). CDR3 length equals 13 residues. This CDR3 reads CASSIGRGNEQFF. The DNA for the CDR3 is TGTGCCAGTAGTATCGGCAGGGGAAATGAGCAGTTCTTC. The whole variable domain, filled in from reference TRBV19 and TRBJ2-1, reads DGGITQSPKYLFRKEGQNVTLSCEQNLNHDAMYWYRQDPGQGLRLIYYSQIVNDFQKGDIAEGYSVSREKKESFPLTVTSAQKNPTAFYLCASSIGRGNEQFFGPGTRLTVL.

CDR3 in DNA: TGCAGTGCCAACCCCAACAGGGACAATGAGCAGTTCTTC. The encoded protein is CSANPNRDNEQFF. The chain combines TRBV20-1 with TRBJ2-1; TRBD1 is a possible D gene (6 bases). Germline CDR1 is DFQATT and CDR2 is SNEGSKA (reference sequence). V was pared by 6 bases and J by 5 bases, with 14 bases between. The CDR3 loop spans 13 amino acids.

The DNA of the CDR3 is TGTGCCAGTAGTATAGCGGACTCCTACAATGAGCAGTTCTTC. Its protein is CASSIADSYNEQFF. This sequence joins TRBV19 and TRBJ2-1; D unclear. V lost 1 base to trimming and J lost 0 bases, with 4 bases between them. Germline V gene lookup returns CDR1 LNHDA and CDR2 SQIVND (reference sequence). This CDR3 has 14 amino acids.

The CDR3 reads CASSPGTVNTEAFF. The DNA of the CDR3 is TGTGCCAGCAGTCCCGGGACGGTGAACACTGAAGCTTTCTTT. The rearrangement joins TRBV6-5 to TRBJ1-1; TRBD1 is a possible D gene (5 bases). The CDR3 extends over 14 amino acids. The germline V and J ends were trimmed by 5 bases and 0 bases, with 10 bases remaining between them. The germline V gene encodes CDR1 MNHEY and CDR2 SVGAGI.

The chain combines TRBV12-3 or TRBV12-4 with TRBJ2-7; 7 bases agree with TRBD1. V lost 3 bases to trimming and J lost 2 bases; unmatched junction nucleotides: 4. The CDR3 runs 14 residues. The DNA of the CDR3 is TGTGCCAGCAGTTTCCGGGACAGTGCCTACGAGCAGTACTTC. This translates into CASSFRDSAYEQYF.

The chain joins TRBV12-5 to TRBJ2-7, with 8 bases matching TRBD2. CDR3 length: 13 amino acids. The V gene's germline CDR1 is LGHNT and CDR2 FRNRAP. V dropped 6 bases and J dropped 5; count of bases not matched to a gene: 6. CDR3 DNA: TGTGCTAGTGGCCCCGGACTAGCCAACGAGCAGTACTTC. Its protein product is CASGPGLANEQYF.

The chain joins TRBV19 to TRBJ2-7; the D call may be TRBD1 or TRBD2 (6 bases each). V dropped 6 bases and J dropped 2 bases, with 14 bases sitting between them. Per the germline V gene, CDR1 is LNHDA and CDR2 is SQIVND (reference sequence). The CDR3 has 14 amino acids. CDR3 residues: CASSAGRTAYEQYF. CDR3 sequence (DNA): TGTGCCAGTAGCGCTGGGAGGACAGCCTACGAGCAGTACTTC.

The rearrangement joins TRBV9 to TRBJ2-7; TRBD2 agrees at 13 bases. With 4 bases clipped from V and 5 bases from J, the junction kept 9 bases outside the gene matches. The V gene's germline CDR1 is SGDLS and CDR2 YYNGEE. The CDR3 consists of 16 residues. The CDR3 loop is CASSLTLAGGPNEQYF. The DNA for the CDR3 is TGTGCCAGCAGCCTGACACTAGCGGGAGGGCCGAACGAGCAGTACTTC.

V is TRBV11-3 and J is TRBJ2-5; D gene ambiguous. Trimming took off 1 base at V and 5 bases at J, with 14 bases between the two ends. CDR3 size: 15 residues. Germline V gives CDR1 SGHNT, CDR2 YENEEA. DNA of the CDR3: TGTGCCAGCAGCTTAGGAGGAAGTGGCAGGGAGACCCAGTACTTC. This codes for CASSLGGSGRETQYF.

The V and J genes are TRBV9 and TRBJ2-7; 11 bases are shared with TRBD2. Per germline, CDR1 SGDLS and CDR2 YYNGEE. The V gene end was trimmed by 0 bases and the J gene end by 4 bases; junction bases not matched to a gene: 9. The CDR3 runs 17 residues. The CDR3 here is CASSVGPSGRRLYEQYF. The CDR3 bases are TGTGCCAGCAGCGTAGGTCCTAGCGGGAGGAGGTTGTACGAGCAGTACTTC. The full variable domain, in which reference TRBV9 and TRBJ2-7 provide the parts outside the CDR3, is DSGVTQTPKHLITATGQRVTLRCSPRSGDLSVYWYQQSLDQGLQFLIQYYNGEERAKGNILERFSAQQFPDLHSELNLSSLELGDSALYFCASSVGPSGRRLYEQYFGPGTRLTVT.

The chain is built from TRBV20-1 and TRBJ2-1, with TRBD2 matching over 11 bases. The CDR3 spans 14 residues. Germline CDR1 and CDR2: DFQATT and SNEGSKA (reference sequence). After removal of 2 bases from V and 5 bases from J, the junction contained 2 bases not matched to a gene. The DNA for the CDR3 is TGCAGTGCTAGAACTAGCGGGAGAAACAATGAGCAGTTCTTC. This encodes CSARTSGRNNEQFF.

The chain uses TRBV10-2 and TRBJ2-1, with D uncertain. The CDR3 consists of 12 residues. Germline lookup yields CDR1 WSHSY and CDR2 SAAADI. V lost 7 bases, J lost 2 bases, and 6 bases lay in between. CDR3 nucleotide sequence: TGCGCCAGCATGTCGCCCTACAATGAGCAGTTCTTC. Translating gives CASMSPYNEQFF.

V and J are TRBV24-1 and TRBJ2-1; the D gene is possibly TRBD1 (6 bases). V shed 1 base and J shed 8 bases, with 20 bases lying between them. This CDR3 comprises 17 residues. Germline V gene data show CDR1 as KGHDR and CDR2 as SFDVKD. The CDR3: CATSDLTGAQGRDEQFF. The DNA for the CDR3 is TGTGCCACCAGTGATTTAACCGGGGCCCAGGGGCGGGATGAGCAGTTCTTC.

This chain links TRBV29-1 with TRBJ2-2, with a weak D call TRBD2 (5 bases). The CDR3 covers 17 residues. Per the germline V gene, CDR1 is SQVTM and CDR2 is ANQGSEA. Deletions cut 6 bases from V and 2 bases from J, with 22 bases between. CDR3 in amino acids: CSVIWTLLSANTGELFF. The CDR3 DNA sequence: TGCAGCGTGATATGGACTCTCCTTTCCGCCAACACCGGGGAGCTGTTTTTT.